This is a list of T cell receptor beta chains from one sample in a study of blood T cell repertoires in COVID-19. TCRdb keeps only in-frame clones here, not all; method: immunoSEQ multiplex PCR. Of some 400,000 clones detected, more than 75% appear once; the ten largest clones hold more than 9%. The material sequenced was peripheral blood. Source of these receptors: a young woman with COVID-19, enrolled during active disease. The CDR3 runs from the conserved cysteine through the conserved F or W. The order of the fields is J gene, clone size, D gene, V gene, CDR3 DNA, CDR3 protein. D genes are given only for firm matches. A clone size is listed for some rows: how often the clone was seen (once, few, many), or a class if it is expanded.

j_gene: TRBJ2-7
abundance: .
d_gene: .
v_gene: TRBV2
CDR3nt: TGTGCCAGCAGTGGGGCCTCACAAAGCTCCTACGAGCAGTACTTC
CDR3aa: CASSGASQSSYEQYF

j_gene: TRBJ2-3
abundance: .
d_gene: .
v_gene: TRBV29-1
CDR3nt: TGCAGCGTTGTCTCGCGGGACTGGCCAGATACGCAGTATTTT
CDR3aa: CSVVSRDWPDTQYF

j_gene: TRBJ2-1
abundance: .
d_gene: TRBD2
v_gene: TRBV11-2
CDR3nt: TGTGCCAGCAGCCTCCGATCCGGACTAGTTTCTGATGAGCAGTTCTTC
CDR3aa: CASSLRSGLVSDEQFF

j_gene: TRBJ2-7
abundance: .
d_gene: .
v_gene: TRBV6-5
CDR3nt: TGTGCCAGCAATCGACAGGTGATGAGCTACGAGCAGTACTTC
CDR3aa: CASNRQVMSYEQYF

j_gene: TRBJ2-7
abundance: .
d_gene: .
v_gene: TRBV29-1
CDR3nt: TGCAGCGTTGAGGGGGGTAGCCCAGTGTACGAGCAGTACTTC
CDR3aa: CSVEGGSPVYEQYF

j_gene: TRBJ1-2
abundance: .
d_gene: TRBD1
v_gene: TRBV24-1
CDR3nt: TGTGCCACCAGTGATTGGGGACAGGGAGACTATGGCTACACCTTC
CDR3aa: CATSDWGQGDYGYTF

j_gene: TRBJ2-1
abundance: few
d_gene: TRBD1
v_gene: TRBV10-3
CDR3nt: TGTGCCATCAGGTCTAGGACAGGGAATGATGAGCAGTTCTTC
CDR3aa: CAIRSRTGNDEQFF

j_gene: TRBJ2-7
abundance: .
d_gene: .
v_gene: TRBV5-5
CDR3nt: TGTGCCAGCAGCTTGGCCTTGGCCATTCTCGAGCAGTACTTC
CDR3aa: CASSLALAILEQYF

j_gene: TRBJ2-3
abundance: few
d_gene: TRBD1
v_gene: TRBV25-1
CDR3nt: TGTGCCAGCAGTGAAGACAGGACAGGGACTAGCACAGATACGCAGTATTTT
CDR3aa: CASSEDRTGTSTDTQYF

j_gene: TRBJ1-2
abundance: .
d_gene: TRBD1
v_gene: TRBV19
CDR3nt: TGTGCCAGTAGTACACAGGGGATGTATGGCTACACCTTC
CDR3aa: CASSTQGMYGYTF

j_gene: TRBJ1-1
abundance: once
d_gene: .
v_gene: TRBV4-1
CDR3nt: TGCGCCAGCAGCCTGAGAGCGGGGGAAGCTTTCTTT
CDR3aa: CASSLRAGEAFF

j_gene: TRBJ1-5
abundance: .
d_gene: TRBD1
v_gene: TRBV5-6
CDR3nt: TGTGCCAGCAGCCAGCAGGGGGCCAATCAGCCCCAGCATTTT
CDR3aa: CASSQQGANQPQHF

j_gene: TRBJ2-3
abundance: .
d_gene: TRBD2
v_gene: TRBV11-3
CDR3nt: TGTGCCAGCAGCTTAGTCCTAGCGGGAGGCAGGGGAGATACGCAGTATTTT
CDR3aa: CASSLVLAGGRGDTQYF

j_gene: TRBJ2-4
abundance: .
d_gene: .
v_gene: TRBV9
CDR3nt: TGTGCCAGCAGCGTAGGGCACGGACAGTTTGGAAACATTCAGTACTTC
CDR3aa: CASSVGHGQFGNIQYF

j_gene: TRBJ1-1
abundance: .
d_gene: .
v_gene: TRBV28
CDR3nt: TGTGCCAGCAGTCATGGACAGTTACTGAACACTGAAGCTTTCTTT
CDR3aa: CASSHGQLLNTEAFF

j_gene: TRBJ2-1
abundance: .
d_gene: TRBD2
v_gene: TRBV27
CDR3nt: TGTGCCAGCAGTCCTGGGACTACTTCCTACAATGAGCAGTTCTTC
CDR3aa: CASSPGTTSYNEQFF

j_gene: TRBJ1-2
abundance: .
d_gene: .
v_gene: TRBV6-4
CDR3nt: TGTGCCAGCAGTGGGGGGGTCGGAGATGGCTACACCTTC
CDR3aa: CASSGGVGDGYTF

j_gene: TRBJ2-7
abundance: .
d_gene: .
v_gene: TRBV10-2
CDR3nt: TGCGCCAGCAGTGAGCCGTCCTACGAGCAGTACTTC
CDR3aa: CASSEPSYEQYF

j_gene: TRBJ2-4
abundance: once
d_gene: TRBD1
v_gene: TRBV24-1
CDR3nt: TGTGCCACCAGTGACGGACAGGGTGGGTTGGCCAAAAACATTCAGTACTTC
CDR3aa: CATSDGQGGLAKNIQYF

j_gene: TRBJ2-4
abundance: .
d_gene: .
v_gene: TRBV5-6
CDR3nt: TGTGCCAGCAGCTTCGGACTCCCGACGGGCATTCAGTACTTC
CDR3aa: CASSFGLPTGIQYF

j_gene: TRBJ1-2
abundance: .
d_gene: .
v_gene: TRBV30
CDR3nt: TGTGCCTGGAGTGGAACGGGACATCGAGGCTACACCTTC
CDR3aa: CAWSGTGHRGYTF

j_gene: TRBJ2-3
abundance: .
d_gene: .
v_gene: TRBV6-2/TRBV6-3
CDR3nt: TGTGCCAGCAGTTACTCGAGGAGGGGGCGAAGCACAGATACGCAGTATTTT
CDR3aa: CASSYSRRGRSTDTQYF

j_gene: TRBJ1-1
abundance: .
d_gene: .
v_gene: TRBV5-5
CDR3nt: TGTGCCAGCAGCTTCGGGACATTGAACACTGAAGCTTTCTTT
CDR3aa: CASSFGTLNTEAFF

j_gene: TRBJ2-3
abundance: .
d_gene: .
v_gene: TRBV6-1
CDR3nt: TGTGCCAGCAGTGAAGGAGTCTCCCACACAGATACGCAGTATTTT
CDR3aa: CASSEGVSHTDTQYF

j_gene: TRBJ2-7
abundance: .
d_gene: .
v_gene: TRBV19
CDR3nt: TGTGCCAGTAGCCCCCTCTGGACTACCCTCTACGAGCAGTACTTC
CDR3aa: CASSPLWTTLYEQYF

j_gene: TRBJ1-2
abundance: .
d_gene: .
v_gene: TRBV12-3/TRBV12-4
CDR3nt: TGTGCCAGCAGTTTTCGACAAGGCTATGGCTACACCTTC
CDR3aa: CASSFRQGYGYTF

j_gene: TRBJ2-3
abundance: .
d_gene: .
v_gene: TRBV12-1
CDR3nt: TGTGCCAGCAGCGGCCGGGACAGGGGAGTCACAGATACGCAGTATTTT
CDR3aa: CASSGRDRGVTDTQYF

j_gene: TRBJ1-6
abundance: .
d_gene: TRBD1
v_gene: TRBV6-6
CDR3nt: TGTGCCAGCAGTTTCAGGGGGTCCCGTTCACCCCTCCACTTT
CDR3aa: CASSFRGSRSPLHF

j_gene: TRBJ1-6
abundance: .
d_gene: .
v_gene: TRBV30
CDR3nt: TGTGCCTGGAGTGTTATACAGGGCGCGAATTCACCCCTCCACTTT
CDR3aa: CAWSVIQGANSPLHF

j_gene: TRBJ1-1
abundance: .
d_gene: TRBD1
v_gene: TRBV6-5
CDR3nt: TGTGCCAGCAGTAACAGGGGCGGGCGCACTGAAGCTTTCTTT
CDR3aa: CASSNRGGRTEAFF

j_gene: TRBJ1-2
abundance: .
d_gene: .
v_gene: TRBV24-1
CDR3nt: TGTGCCACCAGTGATTCAGGGGACGGCTACACCTTC
CDR3aa: CATSDSGDGYTF

j_gene: TRBJ1-2
abundance: .
d_gene: .
v_gene: TRBV6-5
CDR3nt: TGTGCCAGCAGCCGTATCCCACAGGCTGGCTACACCTTC
CDR3aa: CASSRIPQAGYTF

j_gene: TRBJ1-2
abundance: .
d_gene: .
v_gene: TRBV2
CDR3nt: TGTGCCAGCAGTTCGACGGCGACAGGCTATGGCTACACCTTC
CDR3aa: CASSSTATGYGYTF

j_gene: TRBJ2-3
abundance: .
d_gene: .
v_gene: TRBV7-2
CDR3nt: TGTGCCAGCATTCTGGGGCCAGGGGAAGCAGATACGCAGTATTTT
CDR3aa: CASILGPGEADTQYF

j_gene: TRBJ2-7
abundance: large
d_gene: .
v_gene: TRBV5-5
CDR3nt: TGTGCCAGCAGCCGTTTAGCGGACTGGAGCTCCTACGAGCAGTACTTC
CDR3aa: CASSRLADWSSYEQYF

j_gene: TRBJ2-1
abundance: .
d_gene: TRBD2
v_gene: TRBV19
CDR3nt: TGTGCCAGTACCGAAACCGGACTAGCGGGAGGGCCCTCCTACAATGAGCAGTTCTTC
CDR3aa: CASTETGLAGGPSYNEQFF